This T cell receptor beta chain originates from a study of T cell responses to AZD1222 COVID-19 vaccine. Concerning this clone itself: Its antigen is unknown.

Profiled with immunoSEQ multiplex PCR; TCRdb holds only in-frame clones, not every one. The table lists 150,000 or so clones, 90% to 95% of them singletons. Broader study findings: Spike-specific TCR breadth and depth grew following two AZD1222 doses.

The source was peripheral blood, collected 28 days after the second AZD1222 dose. This receptor was obtained from an adult who received the AZD1222 COVID-19 vaccine.

This chain's CDR3 is CAISEGLAPNNEQFF. CDR3 coding DNA: TGTGCCATCAGTGAGGGACTAGCGCCAAATAATGAGCAGTTCTTC. The chain joins TRBV10-3 to TRBJ2-1; 9 bases fit TRBD2. Germline CDR1 is ENHRY and CDR2 is SYGVKD. After removal of 2 bases from V and 7 bases from J, the junction contained 6 bases not matched to a gene. The CDR3 is 15 residues long.